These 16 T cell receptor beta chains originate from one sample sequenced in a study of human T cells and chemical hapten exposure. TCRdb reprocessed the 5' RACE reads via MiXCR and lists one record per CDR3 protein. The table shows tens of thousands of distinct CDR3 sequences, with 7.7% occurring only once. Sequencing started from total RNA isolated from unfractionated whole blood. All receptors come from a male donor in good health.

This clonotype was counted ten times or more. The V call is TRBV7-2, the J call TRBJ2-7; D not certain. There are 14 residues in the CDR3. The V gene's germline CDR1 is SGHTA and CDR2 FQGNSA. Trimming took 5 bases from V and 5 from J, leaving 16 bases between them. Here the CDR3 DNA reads TGTGCCAGCAGCCAATATCGCCTTGGTGACGAGCAGTACTTC. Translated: CASSQYRLGDEQYF. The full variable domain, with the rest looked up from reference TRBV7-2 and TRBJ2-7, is GAGVSQSPSNKVTEKGKDVELRCDPISGHTALYWYRQSLGQGLEFLIYFQGNSAPDKSGLPSDRFSAERTGGSVSTLTIQRTQQEDSAVYLCASSQYRLGDEQYFGPGTRLTVT.

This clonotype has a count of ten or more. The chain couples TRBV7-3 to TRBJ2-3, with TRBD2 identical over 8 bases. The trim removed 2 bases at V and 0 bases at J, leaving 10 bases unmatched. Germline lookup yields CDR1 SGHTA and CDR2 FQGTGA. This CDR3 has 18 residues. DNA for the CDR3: TGTGCCAGCAGCTTAGGGCCCGGCGGGGGGTCTAGCACAGATACGCAGTATTTT. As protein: CASSLGPGGGSSTDTQYF.

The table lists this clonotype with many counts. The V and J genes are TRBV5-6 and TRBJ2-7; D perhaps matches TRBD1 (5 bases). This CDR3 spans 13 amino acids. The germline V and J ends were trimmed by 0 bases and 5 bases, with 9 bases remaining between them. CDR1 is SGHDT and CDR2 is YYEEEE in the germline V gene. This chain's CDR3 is CASSLGGLDEQYF. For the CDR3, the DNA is TGTGCCAGCAGCTTGGGGGGCCTGGACGAGCAGTACTTC.

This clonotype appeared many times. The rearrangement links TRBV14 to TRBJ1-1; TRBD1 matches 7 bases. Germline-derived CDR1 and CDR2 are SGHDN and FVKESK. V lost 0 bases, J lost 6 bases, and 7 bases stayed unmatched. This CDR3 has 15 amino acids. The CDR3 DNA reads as TGTGCCAGCAGCCAAGAACAGGGGCGAGGATCTGAAGCTTTCTTT. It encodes CASSQEQGRGSEAFF.

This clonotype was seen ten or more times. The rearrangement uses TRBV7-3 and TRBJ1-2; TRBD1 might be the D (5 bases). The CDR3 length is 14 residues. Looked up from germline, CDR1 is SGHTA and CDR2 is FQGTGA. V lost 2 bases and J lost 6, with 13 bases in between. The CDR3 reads CASSLQGQGNGYTF. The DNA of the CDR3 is TGTGCCAGCAGCTTACAAGGGCAGGGCAATGGCTACACCTTC.

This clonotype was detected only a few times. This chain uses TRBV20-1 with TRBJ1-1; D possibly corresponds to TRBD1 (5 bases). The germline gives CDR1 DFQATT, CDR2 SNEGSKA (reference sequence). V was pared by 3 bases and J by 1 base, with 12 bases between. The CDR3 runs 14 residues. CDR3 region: CSARTGLWNTEAFF. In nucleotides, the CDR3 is TGCAGTGCTAGGACGGGACTCTGGAACACTGAAGCTTTCTTT.

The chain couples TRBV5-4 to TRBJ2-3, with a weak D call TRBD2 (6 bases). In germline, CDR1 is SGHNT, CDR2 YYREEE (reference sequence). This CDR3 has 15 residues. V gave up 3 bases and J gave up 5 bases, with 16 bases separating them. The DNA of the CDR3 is TGTGCCAGCAGCTACGGGACTCCCACACGAGATACGCAGTATTTT. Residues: CASSYGTPTRDTQYF. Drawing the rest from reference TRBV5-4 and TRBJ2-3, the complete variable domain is ETGVTQSPTHLIKTRGQQVTLRCSSQSGHNTVSWYQQALGQGPQFIFQYYREEENGRGNFPPRFSGLQFPNYSSELNVNALELDDSALYLCASSYGTPTRDTQYFGPGTRLTVL.

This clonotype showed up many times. The CDR3 spells CASSQDPSWSTDTQYF. The CDR3 DNA follows: TGTGCCAGCAGCCAAGATCCCTCCTGGAGCACAGATACGCAGTATTTT. The chain employs TRBV3-1 and TRBJ2-3; no clear D gene. From germline, CDR1 is LGHDT and CDR2 YNNKEL (reference sequence). This CDR3 region has 16 residues. Trimming took off 0 bases at V and 0 bases at J, with 10 bases between the two ends.

The DNA for the CDR3 is TGTGCCAGCAGTTCCTATTCTTGGGGGTATGGCTACACCTTC. Its translation: CASSSYSWGYGYTF. J is TRBJ1-2 and V is TRBV27; D might be TRBD1 (5 bases). The germline V gene encodes CDR1 MNHEY and CDR2 SMNVEV (reference sequence). Trimming took off 4 bases at V and 5 bases at J, with 14 bases between the two ends. This CDR3 contains 14 residues.

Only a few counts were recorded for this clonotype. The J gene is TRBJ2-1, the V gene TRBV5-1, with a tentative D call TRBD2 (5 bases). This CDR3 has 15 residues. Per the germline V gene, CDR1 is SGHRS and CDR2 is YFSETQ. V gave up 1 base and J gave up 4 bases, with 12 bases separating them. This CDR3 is CASSLRLAGYNEQFF. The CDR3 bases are TGCGCCAGCAGCTTGCGTCTAGCAGGTTACAATGAGCAGTTCTTC.

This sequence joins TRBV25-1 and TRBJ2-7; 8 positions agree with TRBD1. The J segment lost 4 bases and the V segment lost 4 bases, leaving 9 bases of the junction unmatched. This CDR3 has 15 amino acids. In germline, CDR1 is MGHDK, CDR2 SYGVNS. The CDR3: CASSASNRGIYEQYF. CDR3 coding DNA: TGTGCCAGCAGTGCTTCAAACAGGGGGATTTACGAGCAGTACTTC.

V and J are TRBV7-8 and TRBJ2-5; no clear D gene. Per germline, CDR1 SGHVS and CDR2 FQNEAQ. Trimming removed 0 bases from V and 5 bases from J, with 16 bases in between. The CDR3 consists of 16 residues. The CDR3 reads CASSLADDRPGETQYF. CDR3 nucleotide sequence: TGTGCCAGCAGCTTAGCTGACGACCGTCCCGGGGAGACCCAGTACTTC. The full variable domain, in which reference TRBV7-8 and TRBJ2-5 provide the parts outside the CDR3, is GAGVSQSPRYKVAKRGQDVALRCDPISGHVSLFWYQQALGQGPEFLTYFQNEAQLDKSGLPSDRFFAERPEGSVSTLKIQRTQQEDSAVYLCASSLADDRPGETQYFGPGTRLLVL.

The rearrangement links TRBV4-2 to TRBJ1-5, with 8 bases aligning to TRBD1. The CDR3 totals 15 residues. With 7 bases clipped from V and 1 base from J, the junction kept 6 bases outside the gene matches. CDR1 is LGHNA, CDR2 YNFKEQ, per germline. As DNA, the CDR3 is TGTGCCAGCACCCAGGGGGCAGGGAGCAATCAGCCCCAGCATTTT. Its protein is CASTQGAGSNQPQHF.

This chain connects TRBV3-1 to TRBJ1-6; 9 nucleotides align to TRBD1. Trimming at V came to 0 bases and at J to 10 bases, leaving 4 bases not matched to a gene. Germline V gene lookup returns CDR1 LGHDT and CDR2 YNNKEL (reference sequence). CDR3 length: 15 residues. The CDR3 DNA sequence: TGTGCCAGCAGCCAAGATACGACAGGGGGATCACCCCTCCACTTT. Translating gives CASSQDTTGGSPLHF.

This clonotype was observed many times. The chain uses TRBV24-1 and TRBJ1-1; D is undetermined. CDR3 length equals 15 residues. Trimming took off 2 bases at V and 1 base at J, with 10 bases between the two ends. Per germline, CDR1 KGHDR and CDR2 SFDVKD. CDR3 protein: CATSDSRTPNTEAFF. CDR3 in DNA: TGTGCCACCAGTGATTCCCGGACGCCGAACACTGAAGCTTTCTTT.

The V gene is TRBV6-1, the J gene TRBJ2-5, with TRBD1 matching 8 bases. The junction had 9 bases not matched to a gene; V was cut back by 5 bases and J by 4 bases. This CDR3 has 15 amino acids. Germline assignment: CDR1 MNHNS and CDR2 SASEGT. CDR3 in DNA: TGTGCCAGCAGTAGAAACAGGGGGACTGGAGAGACCCAGTACTTC. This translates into CASSRNRGTGETQYF.